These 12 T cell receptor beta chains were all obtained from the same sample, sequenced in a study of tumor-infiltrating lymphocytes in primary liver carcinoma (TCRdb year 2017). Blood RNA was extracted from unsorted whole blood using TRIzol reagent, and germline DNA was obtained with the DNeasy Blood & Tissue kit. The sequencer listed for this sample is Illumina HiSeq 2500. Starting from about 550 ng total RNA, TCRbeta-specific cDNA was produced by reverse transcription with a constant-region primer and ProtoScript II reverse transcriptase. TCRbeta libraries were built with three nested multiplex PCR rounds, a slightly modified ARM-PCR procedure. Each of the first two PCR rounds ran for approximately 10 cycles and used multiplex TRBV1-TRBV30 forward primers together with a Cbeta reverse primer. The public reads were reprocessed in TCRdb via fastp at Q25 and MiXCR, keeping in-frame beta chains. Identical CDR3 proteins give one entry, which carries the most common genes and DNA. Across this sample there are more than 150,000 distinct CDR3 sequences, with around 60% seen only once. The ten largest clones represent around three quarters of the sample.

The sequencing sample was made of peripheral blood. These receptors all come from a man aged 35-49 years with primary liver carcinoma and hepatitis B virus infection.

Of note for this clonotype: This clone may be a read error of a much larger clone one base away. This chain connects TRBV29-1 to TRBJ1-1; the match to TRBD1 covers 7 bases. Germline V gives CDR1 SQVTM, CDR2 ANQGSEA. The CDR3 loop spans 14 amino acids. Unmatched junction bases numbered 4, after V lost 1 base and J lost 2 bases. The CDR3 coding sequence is TGCAGCGTTGAAGTAGGACAGGCCAACACTGAAGCTTTCTTT. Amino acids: CSVEVGQANTEAFF.

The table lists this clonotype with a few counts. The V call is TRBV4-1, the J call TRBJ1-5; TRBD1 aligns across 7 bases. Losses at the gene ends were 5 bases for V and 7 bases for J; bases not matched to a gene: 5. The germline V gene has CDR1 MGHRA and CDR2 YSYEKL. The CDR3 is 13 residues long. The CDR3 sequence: CASSDTGVQPQHF. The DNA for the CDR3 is TGCGCCAGCAGCGACACAGGGGTCCAGCCCCAGCATTTT.

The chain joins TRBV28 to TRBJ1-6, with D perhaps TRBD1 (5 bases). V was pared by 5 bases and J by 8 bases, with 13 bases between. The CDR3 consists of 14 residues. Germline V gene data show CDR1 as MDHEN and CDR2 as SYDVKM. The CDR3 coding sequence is TGTGCCAGCAGTGCCCAGGGAGTGCATTCACCCCTCCACTTT. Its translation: CASSAQGVHSPLHF.

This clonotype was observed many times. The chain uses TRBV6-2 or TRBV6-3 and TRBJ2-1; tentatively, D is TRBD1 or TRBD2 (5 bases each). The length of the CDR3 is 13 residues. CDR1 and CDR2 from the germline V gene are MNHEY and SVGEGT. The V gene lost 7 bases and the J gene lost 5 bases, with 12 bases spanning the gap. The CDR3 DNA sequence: TGTGCCAGCACACCGGGACCTAACAATGAGCAGTTCTTC. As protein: CASTPGPNNEQFF.

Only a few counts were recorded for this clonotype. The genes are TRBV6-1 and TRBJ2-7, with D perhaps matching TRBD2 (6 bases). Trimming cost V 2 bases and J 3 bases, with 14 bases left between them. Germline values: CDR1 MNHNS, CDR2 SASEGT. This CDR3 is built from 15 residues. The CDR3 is CASSELPGDYYEQYF. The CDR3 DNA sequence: TGTGCCAGCAGTGAACTCCCGGGAGATTACTACGAGCAGTACTTC.

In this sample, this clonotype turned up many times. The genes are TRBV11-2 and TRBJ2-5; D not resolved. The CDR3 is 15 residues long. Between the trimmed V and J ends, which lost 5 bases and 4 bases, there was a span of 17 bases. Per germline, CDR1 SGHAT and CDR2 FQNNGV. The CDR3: CASSPWTSTGETQYF. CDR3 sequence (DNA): TGTGCCAGCAGCCCTTGGACCTCCACGGGAGAGACCCAGTACTTC.

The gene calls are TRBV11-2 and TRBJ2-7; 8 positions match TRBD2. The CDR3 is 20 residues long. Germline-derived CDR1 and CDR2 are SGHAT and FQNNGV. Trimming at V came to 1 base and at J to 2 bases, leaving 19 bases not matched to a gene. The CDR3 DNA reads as TGTGCCAGCAGCTTAGCACAGGAGACTAGCGTAGTATTGATGACCTACGAGCAGTACTTC. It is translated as CASSLAQETSVVLMTYEQYF.

The CDR3 here is CASSVSRGFNVGYTF. The CDR3 DNA reads as TGTGCCAGCAGCGTCTCCAGGGGTTTCAACGTCGGCTACACCTTC. This chain uses TRBV5-4 with TRBJ1-2, with D perhaps matching TRBD1 (6 bases). CDR1 and CDR2 (germline): SGHNT, YYREEE (reference sequence). The CDR3 consists of 15 residues. V lost 4 bases and J lost 8, with 21 bases in between.

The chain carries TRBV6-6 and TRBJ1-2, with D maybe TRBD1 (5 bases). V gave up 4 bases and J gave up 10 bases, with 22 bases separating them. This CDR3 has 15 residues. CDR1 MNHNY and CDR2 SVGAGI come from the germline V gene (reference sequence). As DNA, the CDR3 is TGTGCCAGCAGTTCCGCCCTTAGACAGTCCTCTGACTACACCTTC. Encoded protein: CASSSALRQSSDYTF.

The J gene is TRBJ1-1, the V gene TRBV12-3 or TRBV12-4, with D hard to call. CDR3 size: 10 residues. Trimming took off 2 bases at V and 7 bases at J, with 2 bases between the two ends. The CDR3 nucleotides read TGTGCCAGCAGTTTAAATGAAGCTTTCTTT. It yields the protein CASSLNEAFF.

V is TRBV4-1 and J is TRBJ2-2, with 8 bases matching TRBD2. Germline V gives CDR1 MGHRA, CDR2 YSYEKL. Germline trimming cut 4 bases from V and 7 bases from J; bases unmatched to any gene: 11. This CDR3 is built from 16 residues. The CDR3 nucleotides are TGCGCCAGCAGCCCAAGGGACGGGACTAGGGACGGGGAGCTGTTTTTT. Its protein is CASSPRDGTRDGELFF.

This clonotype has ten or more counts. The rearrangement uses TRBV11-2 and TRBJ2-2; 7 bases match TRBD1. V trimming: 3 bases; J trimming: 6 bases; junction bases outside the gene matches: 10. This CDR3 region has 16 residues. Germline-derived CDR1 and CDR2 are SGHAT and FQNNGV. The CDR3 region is CASSFPTGMVSGELFF. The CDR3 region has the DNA TGTGCCAGCAGCTTCCCGACAGGGATGGTCTCCGGGGAGCTGTTTTTT.